The present TCR beta chain was sequenced within a study of cytomegalovirus exposure and HLA in healthy donors. The wider study: A preliminary data release comprised around 90 million unique TCRs obtained from HLA-typed donors.

V lost 3 bases, J lost 2 bases, and 13 bases lay in between. CDR3 size: 16 residues. Germline CDR1 is MNHEY and CDR2 is SMNVEV (reference sequence). It was with 60 Vbeta and 13 Jbeta primers that the PCR ran. Sequencing used immunoSEQ multiplex PCR; TCRdb keeps in-frame clones, though not all of them. The repertoire has roughly 220,000 clones, around 85% of them found once; the top ten carry about 1.7%. The sequenced sample was PBMCs. The chain has TRBV27 and TRBJ2-2, with D possibly being TRBD2 (6 bases). This sequence was found in a man aged 45-65 years in good health and CMV-seronegative. The CDR3 nucleotides read TGTGCCAGCAGTTTTAGCGGCCAATATAACACCGGGGAGCTGTTTTTT. This sequence encodes CASSFSGQYNTGELFF.